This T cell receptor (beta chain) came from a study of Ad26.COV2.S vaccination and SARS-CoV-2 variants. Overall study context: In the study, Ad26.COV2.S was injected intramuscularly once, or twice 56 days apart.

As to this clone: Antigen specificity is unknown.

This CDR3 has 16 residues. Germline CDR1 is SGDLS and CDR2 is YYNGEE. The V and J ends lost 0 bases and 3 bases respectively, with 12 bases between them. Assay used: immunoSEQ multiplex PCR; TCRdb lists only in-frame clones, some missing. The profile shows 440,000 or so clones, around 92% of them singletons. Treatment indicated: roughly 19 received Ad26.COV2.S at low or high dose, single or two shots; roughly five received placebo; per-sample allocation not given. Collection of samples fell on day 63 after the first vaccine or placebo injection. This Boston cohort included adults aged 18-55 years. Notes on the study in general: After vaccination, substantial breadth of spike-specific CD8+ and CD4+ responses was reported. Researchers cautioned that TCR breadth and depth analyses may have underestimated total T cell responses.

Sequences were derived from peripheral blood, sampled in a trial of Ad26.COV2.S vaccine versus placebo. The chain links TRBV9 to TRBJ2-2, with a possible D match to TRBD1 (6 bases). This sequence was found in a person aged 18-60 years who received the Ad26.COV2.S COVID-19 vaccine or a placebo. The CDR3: CASSVAEGVYTGELFF. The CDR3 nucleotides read TGTGCCAGCAGCGTAGCAGAGGGGGTCTACACCGGGGAGCTGTTTTTT.